This T cell receptor beta chain derives from a study of T cell responses to AZD1222 COVID-19 vaccine. The V gene lost 2 bases and the J gene lost 9 bases, with 14 bases spanning the gap. The CDR3 runs 14 residues. Germline V gene lookup returns CDR1 MNHEY and CDR2 SVGEGT. Sequencing used immunoSEQ multiplex PCR; TCRdb keeps in-frame clones, though not all of them. Its table lists around 140,000 clones. The TCR comes from an adult in good health. Sequencing was performed on peripheral blood. The V gene is TRBV6-2 or TRBV6-3, the J gene TRBJ2-1; TRBD2 is a possible D gene (6 bases). The CDR3 loop reads CASSYAFGTLEQFF. The CDR3 DNA sequence: TGTGCCAGCAGTTACGCATTCGGGACTCTTGAGCAGTTCTTC.